A selection of T cell receptor beta chains follows, all from one sample in a study of cytomegalovirus exposure and HLA in healthy donors. Here immunoSEQ multiplex PCR was the method, and the copy in TCRdb shows in-frame clones only, minus some. The table has approximately 150,000 clones, about nine tenths seen once. The sample comprised PBMCs. These receptors all stem from a man between 18 and 29 years old in good health and CMV-seronegative. CDR3s leave out the opening cysteine and the closing phenylalanine or tryptophan. Fields, in order: J gene, V gene, CDR3 protein.

TRBJ2-3 TRBV19 ASRQRGGTDTQY
TRBJ2-1 TRBV9 ASSVVGGAYNEQF
TRBJ2-5 TRBV5-4 ASSPLTGGTSGETQY
TRBJ1-1 TRBV11-3 ASTIYPRRDTEAF
TRBJ2-2 TRBV11-3 ASSRQGTSGGATGELF
TRBJ2-3 TRBV4-1 ASSQAPEGADTQY
TRBJ2-7 TRBV14 ASRPGRGWNEQY
TRBJ2-5 TRBV30 AWRREGETQY
TRBJ2-1 TRBV14 ASSLTGTGVLTNEQF
TRBJ2-3 TRBV5-1 ASSLSTLLITDTQY
TRBJ2-7 TRBV7-2 ASSPLVPEQY
TRBJ2-3 TRBV10-3 AVSSGLSTDTQY
TRBJ1-2 TRBV6-5 ASSYGGTGYGYT
TRBJ2-1 TRBV9 ASRQGSDNEQF
TRBJ2-1 TRBV7-2 ASTSSGQVSYNEQF
TRBJ2-1 TRBV25-1 ASSDYSGYSYNEQF
TRBJ1-2 TRBV30 AWSVPDRGRWGYT
TRBJ2-1 TRBV7-2 ASSPQGAYNEQF
TRBJ2-1 TRBV11-3 ASSLDQSGSYTYNEQF
TRBJ2-5 TRBV19 ASSGLGRDWETQY
TRBJ2-2 TRBV7-9 ASSSHRDTHTGELF
TRBJ1-2 TRBV11-2 ASSLRQGPGYT
TRBJ1-2 TRBV28 ASSLSPGTYGYT
TRBJ2-1 TRBV5-1 ATRTGAGVGNEQF
TRBJ2-3 TRBV7-2 ASSLVTSGTDTQY
TRBJ2-1 TRBV30 AWRYLAGEQF
TRBJ1-3 TRBV6-5 ASSRGRFSGNTIY
TRBJ2-3 TRBV9 ASSVPPSGSEGDTQY
TRBJ1-4 TRBV6-6 ASRRQGATNEKLF
TRBJ2-7 TRBV7-9 ASSIPTGIAYEQY
TRBJ2-7 TRBV4-1 ASSHPPEGGSYEQY
TRBJ2-2 TRBV15 ATSVQQGMGTGELF
TRBJ2-7 TRBV7-9 ASGSGLHLYEQY
TRBJ2-1 TRBV5-1 ASSPRQSPYNEQF
TRBJ2-6 TRBV13 ASSRTGAGANVLT
TRBJ2-5 TRBV27 ASGRAQETQY
TRBJ1-2 TRBV30 AWSRDRPQSGYT
TRBJ1-1 TRBV9 ASSVVGTGLSTEAF
TRBJ2-1 TRBV25-1 ASTTSGSSYNEQF
TRBJ2-1 TRBV9 ASSVGARGASYNEQF
TRBJ2-1 TRBV7-8 ASSLGGGNEQF
TRBJ2-3 TRBV29-1 SVRTGLAGGSTDTQY
TRBJ1-1 TRBV30 AWAGGRNTEAF
TRBJ2-1 TRBV6-6 ASSPRVGANEQF
TRBJ2-1 TRBV9 ASSQPGGDNEQF
TRBJ1-3 TRBV5-1 ASSLSRQGSGNTIY
TRBJ1-3 TRBV19 ASNPGQGRDPGNTIY
TRBJ2-5 TRBV5-1 ASKDSLEETQY
TRBJ2-5 TRBV7-8 ASSPRTGAAQETQY
TRBJ1-1 TRBV7-2 ASSSTGGAITEAF
TRBJ2-2 TRBV10-3 AISSGQGGPGELF